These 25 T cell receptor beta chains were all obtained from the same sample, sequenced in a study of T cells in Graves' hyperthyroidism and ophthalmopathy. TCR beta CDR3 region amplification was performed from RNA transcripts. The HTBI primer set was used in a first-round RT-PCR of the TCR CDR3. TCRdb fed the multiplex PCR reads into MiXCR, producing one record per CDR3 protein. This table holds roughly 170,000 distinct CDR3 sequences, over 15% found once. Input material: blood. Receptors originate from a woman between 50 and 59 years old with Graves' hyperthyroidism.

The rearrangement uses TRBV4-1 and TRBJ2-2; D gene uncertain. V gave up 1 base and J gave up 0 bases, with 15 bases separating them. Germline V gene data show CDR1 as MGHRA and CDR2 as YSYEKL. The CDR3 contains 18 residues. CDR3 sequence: CASSQAPHQVPNTGELFF. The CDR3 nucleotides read TGCGCCAGCAGCCAAGCCCCGCATCAGGTACCGAACACCGGGGAGCTGTTTTTT.

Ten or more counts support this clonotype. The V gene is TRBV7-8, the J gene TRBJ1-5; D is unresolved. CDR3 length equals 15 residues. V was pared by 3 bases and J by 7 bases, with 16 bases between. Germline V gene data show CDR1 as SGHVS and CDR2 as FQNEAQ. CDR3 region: CASSFGRPLGQPQHF. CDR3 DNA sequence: TGTGCCAGCAGCTTCGGGCGACCGTTAGGGCAGCCCCAGCATTTT. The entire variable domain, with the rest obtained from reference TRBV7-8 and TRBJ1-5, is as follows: GAGVSQSPRYKVAKRGQDVALRCDPISGHVSLFWYQQALGQGPEFLTYFQNEAQLDKSGLPSDRFFAERPEGSVSTLKIQRTQQEDSAVYLCASSFGRPLGQPQHFGDGTRLSIL.

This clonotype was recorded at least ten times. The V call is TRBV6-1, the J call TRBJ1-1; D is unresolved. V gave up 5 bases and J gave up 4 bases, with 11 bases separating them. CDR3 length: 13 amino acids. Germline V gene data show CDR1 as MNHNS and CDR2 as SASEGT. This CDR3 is CASSPRAVTEAFF. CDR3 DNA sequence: TGTGCCAGCAGTCCGAGGGCTGTCACTGAAGCTTTCTTT.

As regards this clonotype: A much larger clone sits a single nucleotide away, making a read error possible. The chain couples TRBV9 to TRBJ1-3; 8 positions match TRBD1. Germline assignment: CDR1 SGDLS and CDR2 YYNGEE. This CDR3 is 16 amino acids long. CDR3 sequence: CASSVYDRGPGNTTYF. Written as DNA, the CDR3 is TGTGCCAGCAGCGTATATGACAGGGGCCCTGGAAACACCACATATTTT.

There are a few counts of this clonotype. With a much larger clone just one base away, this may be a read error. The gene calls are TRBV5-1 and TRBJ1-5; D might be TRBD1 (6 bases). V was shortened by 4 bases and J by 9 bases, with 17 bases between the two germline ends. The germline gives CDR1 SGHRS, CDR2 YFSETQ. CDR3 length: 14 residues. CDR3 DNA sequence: TGCGCCAGCAGCCCGGGGGCCGCGCACCTGCCCCAGCATTTT. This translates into CASSPGAAHLPQHF.

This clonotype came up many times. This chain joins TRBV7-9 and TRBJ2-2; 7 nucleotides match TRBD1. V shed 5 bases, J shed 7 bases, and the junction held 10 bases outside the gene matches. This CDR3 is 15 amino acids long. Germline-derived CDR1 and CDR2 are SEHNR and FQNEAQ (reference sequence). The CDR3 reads CASSRDSHLGGELFF. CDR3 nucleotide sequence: TGTGCCAGCAGCAGGGACAGCCATTTAGGCGGGGAGCTGTTTTTT.

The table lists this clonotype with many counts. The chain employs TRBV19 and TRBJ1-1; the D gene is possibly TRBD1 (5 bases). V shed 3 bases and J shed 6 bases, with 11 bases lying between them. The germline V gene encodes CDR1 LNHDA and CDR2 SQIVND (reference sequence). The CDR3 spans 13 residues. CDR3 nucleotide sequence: TGTGCCAGTAGTATGGTTGGGGGTGCTGAAGCTTTCTTT. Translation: CASSMVGGAEAFF.

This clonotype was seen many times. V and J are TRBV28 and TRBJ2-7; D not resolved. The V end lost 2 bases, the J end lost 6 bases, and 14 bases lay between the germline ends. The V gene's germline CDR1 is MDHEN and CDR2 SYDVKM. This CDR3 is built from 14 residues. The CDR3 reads CASSLIVAQSEQYF. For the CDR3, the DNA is TGTGCCAGCAGTTTAATCGTCGCACAGAGCGAGCAGTACTTC.

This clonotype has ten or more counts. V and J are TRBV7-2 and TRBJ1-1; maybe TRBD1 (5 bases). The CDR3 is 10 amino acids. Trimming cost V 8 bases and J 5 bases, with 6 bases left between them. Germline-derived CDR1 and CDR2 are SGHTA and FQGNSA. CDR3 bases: TGTGCCAGCGGACAAACTGAAGCTTTCTTT. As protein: CASGQTEAFF.

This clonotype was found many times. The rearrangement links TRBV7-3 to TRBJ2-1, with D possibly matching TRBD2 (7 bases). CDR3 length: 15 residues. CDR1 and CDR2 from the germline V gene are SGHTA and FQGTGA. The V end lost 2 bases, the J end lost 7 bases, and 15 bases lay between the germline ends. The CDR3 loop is CASSLLGGAKNEQFF. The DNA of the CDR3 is TGTGCCAGCAGCTTACTGGGGGGGGCCAAAAATGAGCAGTTCTTC.

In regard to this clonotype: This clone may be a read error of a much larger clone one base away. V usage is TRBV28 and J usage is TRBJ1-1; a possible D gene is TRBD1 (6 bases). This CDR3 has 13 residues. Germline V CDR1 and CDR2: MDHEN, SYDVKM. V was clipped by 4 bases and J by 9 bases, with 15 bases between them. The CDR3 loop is CASSWGRGFQAFF. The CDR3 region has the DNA TGTGCCAGCAGTTGGGGCAGGGGTTTCCAAGCTTTCTTT.

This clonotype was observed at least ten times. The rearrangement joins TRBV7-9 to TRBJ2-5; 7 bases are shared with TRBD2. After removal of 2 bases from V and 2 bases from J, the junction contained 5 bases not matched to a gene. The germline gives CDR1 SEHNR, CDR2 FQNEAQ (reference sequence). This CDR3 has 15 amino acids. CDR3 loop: CASSLSGTEQETQYF. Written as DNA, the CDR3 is TGTGCCAGCAGCTTAAGCGGGACCGAACAAGAGACCCAGTACTTC.

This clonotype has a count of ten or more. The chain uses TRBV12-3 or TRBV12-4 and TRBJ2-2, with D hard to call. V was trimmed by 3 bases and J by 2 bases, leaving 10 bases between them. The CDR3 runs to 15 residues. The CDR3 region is CASSFEQINTGELFF. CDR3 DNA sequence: TGTGCCAGCAGTTTTGAACAGATTAACACCGGGGAGCTGTTTTTT.

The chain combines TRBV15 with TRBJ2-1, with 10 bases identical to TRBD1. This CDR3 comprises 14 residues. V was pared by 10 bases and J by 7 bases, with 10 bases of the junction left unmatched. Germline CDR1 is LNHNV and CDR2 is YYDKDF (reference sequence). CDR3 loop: CASSKGQGTNEQFF. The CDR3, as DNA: TGTGCCAGCAGTAAGGGACAGGGGACGAATGAGCAGTTCTTC.

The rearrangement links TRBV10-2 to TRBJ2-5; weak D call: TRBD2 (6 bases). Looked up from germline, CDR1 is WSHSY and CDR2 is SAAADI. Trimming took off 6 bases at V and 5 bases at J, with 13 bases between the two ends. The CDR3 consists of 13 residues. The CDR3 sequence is CASRVAGSETQYF. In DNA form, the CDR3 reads TGCGCCAGCAGAGTGGCGGGGAGTGAGACCCAGTACTTC.

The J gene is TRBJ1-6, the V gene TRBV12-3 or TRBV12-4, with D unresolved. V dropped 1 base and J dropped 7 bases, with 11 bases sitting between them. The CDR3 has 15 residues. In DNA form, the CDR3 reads TGTGCCAGCAGTTTAGTTCCCCTATCCAATTCACCCCTCCACTTT. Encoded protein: CASSLVPLSNSPLHF.

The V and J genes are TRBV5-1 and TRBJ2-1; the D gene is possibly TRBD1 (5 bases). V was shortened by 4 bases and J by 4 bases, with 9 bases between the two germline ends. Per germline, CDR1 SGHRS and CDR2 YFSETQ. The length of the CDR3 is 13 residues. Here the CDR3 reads CASSQDNYNEQFF. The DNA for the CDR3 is TGCGCCAGCAGCCAGGACAATTACAATGAGCAGTTCTTC.

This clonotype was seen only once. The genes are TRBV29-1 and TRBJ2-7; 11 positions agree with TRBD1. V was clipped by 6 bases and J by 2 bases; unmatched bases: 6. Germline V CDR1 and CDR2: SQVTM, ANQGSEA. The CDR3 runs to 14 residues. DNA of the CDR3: TGCAGCGTCGTAGGGACAGGGGGAACCTACGAGCAGTACTTC. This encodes CSVVGTGGTYEQYF.

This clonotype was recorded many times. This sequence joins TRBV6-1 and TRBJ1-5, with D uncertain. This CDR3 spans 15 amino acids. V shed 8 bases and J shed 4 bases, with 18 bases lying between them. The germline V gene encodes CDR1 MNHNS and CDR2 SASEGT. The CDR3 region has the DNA TGTGCCAGCGCGGACGGAGCGCTGCCGAATCAGCCCCAGCATTTT. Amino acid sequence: CASADGALPNQPQHF.

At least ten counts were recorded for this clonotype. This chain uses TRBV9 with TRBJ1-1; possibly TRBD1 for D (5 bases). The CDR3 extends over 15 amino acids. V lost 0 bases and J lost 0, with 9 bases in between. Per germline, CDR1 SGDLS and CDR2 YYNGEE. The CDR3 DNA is TGTGCCAGCAGCGTAGGCACGGACATGAACACTGAAGCTTTCTTT. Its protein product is CASSVGTDMNTEAFF.

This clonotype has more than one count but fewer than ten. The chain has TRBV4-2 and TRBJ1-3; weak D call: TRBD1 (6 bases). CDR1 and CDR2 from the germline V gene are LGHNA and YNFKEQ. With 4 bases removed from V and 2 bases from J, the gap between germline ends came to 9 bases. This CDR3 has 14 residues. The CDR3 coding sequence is TGTGCCAGCAGCCTCGGGACAACTGGAAACACCATATATTTT. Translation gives CASSLGTTGNTIYF.

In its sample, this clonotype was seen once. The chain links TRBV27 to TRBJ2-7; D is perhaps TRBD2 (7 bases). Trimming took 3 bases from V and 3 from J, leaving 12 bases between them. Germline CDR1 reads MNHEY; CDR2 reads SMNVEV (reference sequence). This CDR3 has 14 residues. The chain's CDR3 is CASSLGGAGYEQYF. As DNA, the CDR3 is TGTGCCAGCAGTTTGGGGGGGGCTGGCTACGAGCAGTACTTC.

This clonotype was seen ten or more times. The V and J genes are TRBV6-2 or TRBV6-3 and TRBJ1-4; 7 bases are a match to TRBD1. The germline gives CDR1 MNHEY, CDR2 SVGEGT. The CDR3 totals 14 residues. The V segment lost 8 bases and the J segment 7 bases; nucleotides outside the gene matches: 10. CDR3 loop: CASSTGTEGEKLFF. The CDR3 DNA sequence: TGTGCCAGCTCGACCGGGACAGAGGGTGAAAAACTGTTTTTT.

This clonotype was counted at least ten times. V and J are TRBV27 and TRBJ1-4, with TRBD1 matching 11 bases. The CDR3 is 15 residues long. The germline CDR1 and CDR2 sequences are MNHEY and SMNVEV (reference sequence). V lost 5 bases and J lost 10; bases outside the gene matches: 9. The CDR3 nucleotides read TGTGCCAGCAGTCCGAGGACAGGGGGCTATGTAAAACTGTTTTTT. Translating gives CASSPRTGGYVKLFF.

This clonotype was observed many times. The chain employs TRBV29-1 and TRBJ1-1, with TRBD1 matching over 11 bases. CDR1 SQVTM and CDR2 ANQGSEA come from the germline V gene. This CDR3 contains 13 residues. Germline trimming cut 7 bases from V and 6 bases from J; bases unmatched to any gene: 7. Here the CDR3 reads CSAGDRGWAEAFF. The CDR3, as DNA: TGCAGCGCCGGGGACAGGGGGTGGGCTGAAGCTTTCTTT.